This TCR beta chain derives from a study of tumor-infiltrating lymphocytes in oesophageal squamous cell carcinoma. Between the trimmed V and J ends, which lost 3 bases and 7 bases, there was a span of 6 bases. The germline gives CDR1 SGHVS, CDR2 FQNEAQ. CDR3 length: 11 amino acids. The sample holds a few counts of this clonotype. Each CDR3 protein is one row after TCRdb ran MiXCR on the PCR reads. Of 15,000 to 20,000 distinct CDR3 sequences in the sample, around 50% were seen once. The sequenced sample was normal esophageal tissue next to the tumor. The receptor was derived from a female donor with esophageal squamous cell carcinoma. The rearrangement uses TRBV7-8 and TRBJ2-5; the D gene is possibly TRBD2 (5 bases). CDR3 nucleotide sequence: TGTGCCAGCAGCTTTCGGGGGACCCAGTACTTC. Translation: CASSFRGTQYF. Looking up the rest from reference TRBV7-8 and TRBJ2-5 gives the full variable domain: GAGVSQSPRYKVAKRGQDVALRCDPISGHVSLFWYQQALGQGPEFLTYFQNEAQLDKSGLPSDRFFAERPEGSVSTLKIQRTQQEDSAVYLCASSFRGTQYFGPGTRLLVL.